This TCR beta chain originates from a study of T cell responses to AZD1222 COVID-19 vaccine. Study background: Both about-4-week and about-12-week second-dose recipients were combined.

The study's findings and limits: Sampling captured repertoires only after the peak T cell response. Nearly half of spike-specific TCRs reportedly target variant regions that are unmutated in the B.1.351 and B.1.1.7 variants.

On this clone itself: Its antigen is currently unknown.

Sequencing used immunoSEQ multiplex PCR; TCRdb keeps in-frame clones, though not all of them. The sample carries around 150,000 clones, about 92% recorded once. The TCR originated in an adult in good health. The material was peripheral blood, obtained on day 0 of AZD1222 vaccination.

The CDR3 region is CASSSHRGTGNTIYF. The DNA for the CDR3 is TGTGCCAGTAGTTCTCACAGGGGGACTGGAAACACCATATATTTT. This chain joins TRBV19 and TRBJ1-3; 8 nucleotides match TRBD1. Per germline, CDR1 LNHDA and CDR2 SQIVND (reference sequence). The CDR3 has 15 residues. Losses at the gene ends were 5 bases for V and 2 bases for J; bases not matched to a gene: 5.